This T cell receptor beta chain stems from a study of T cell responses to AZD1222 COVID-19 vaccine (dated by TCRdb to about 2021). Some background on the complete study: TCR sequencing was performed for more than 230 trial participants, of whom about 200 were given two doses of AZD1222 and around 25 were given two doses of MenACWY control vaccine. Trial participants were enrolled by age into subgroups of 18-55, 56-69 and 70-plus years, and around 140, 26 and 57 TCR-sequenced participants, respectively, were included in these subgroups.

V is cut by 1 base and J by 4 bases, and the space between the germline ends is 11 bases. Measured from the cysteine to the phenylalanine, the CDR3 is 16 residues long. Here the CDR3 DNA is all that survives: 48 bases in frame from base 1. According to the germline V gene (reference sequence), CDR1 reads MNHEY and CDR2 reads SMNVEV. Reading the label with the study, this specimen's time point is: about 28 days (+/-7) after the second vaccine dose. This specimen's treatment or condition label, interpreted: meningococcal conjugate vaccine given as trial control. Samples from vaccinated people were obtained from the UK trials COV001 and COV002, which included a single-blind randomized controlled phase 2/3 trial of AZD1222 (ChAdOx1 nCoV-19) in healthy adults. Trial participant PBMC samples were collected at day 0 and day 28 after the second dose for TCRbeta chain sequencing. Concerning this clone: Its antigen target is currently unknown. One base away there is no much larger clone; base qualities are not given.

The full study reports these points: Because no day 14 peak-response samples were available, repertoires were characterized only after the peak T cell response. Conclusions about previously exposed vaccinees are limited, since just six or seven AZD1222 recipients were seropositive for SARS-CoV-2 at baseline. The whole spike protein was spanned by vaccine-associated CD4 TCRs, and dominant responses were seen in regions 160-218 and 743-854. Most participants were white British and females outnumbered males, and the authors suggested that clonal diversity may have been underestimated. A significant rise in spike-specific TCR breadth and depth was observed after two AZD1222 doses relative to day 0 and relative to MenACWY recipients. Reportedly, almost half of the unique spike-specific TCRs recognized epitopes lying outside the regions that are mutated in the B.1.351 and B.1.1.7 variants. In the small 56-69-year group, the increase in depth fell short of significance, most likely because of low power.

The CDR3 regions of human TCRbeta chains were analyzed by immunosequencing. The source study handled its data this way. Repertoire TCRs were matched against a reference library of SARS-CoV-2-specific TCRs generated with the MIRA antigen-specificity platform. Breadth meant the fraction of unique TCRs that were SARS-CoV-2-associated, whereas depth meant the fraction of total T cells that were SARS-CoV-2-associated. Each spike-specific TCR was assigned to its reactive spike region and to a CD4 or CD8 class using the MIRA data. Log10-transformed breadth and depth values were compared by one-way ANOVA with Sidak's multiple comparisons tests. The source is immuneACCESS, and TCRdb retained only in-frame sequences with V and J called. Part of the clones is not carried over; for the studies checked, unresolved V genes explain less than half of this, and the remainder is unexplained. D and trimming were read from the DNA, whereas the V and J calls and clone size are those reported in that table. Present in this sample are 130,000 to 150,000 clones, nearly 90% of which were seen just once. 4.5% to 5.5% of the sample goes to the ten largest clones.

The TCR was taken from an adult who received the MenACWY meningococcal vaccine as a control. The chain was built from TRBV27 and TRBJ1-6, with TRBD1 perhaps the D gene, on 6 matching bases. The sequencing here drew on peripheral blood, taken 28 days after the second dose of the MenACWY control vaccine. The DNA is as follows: TGTGCCAGCAGTTTATGGGGGGCGACTTATAATTCACCCCTCCACTTT. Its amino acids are CASSLWGATYNSPLHF.